These T cell receptor beta chains were read from a single sample in a study of vaccination and CD4 T cells after COVID-19. A single record per CDR3 protein comes from TCRdb applying MiXCR to the PCR reads. The sample gives 3,500 to 4,500 distinct CDR3 sequences, around 20% of which show up once; around 52% is in the top ten. No antigen is known for these receptors. The sequenced sample was CD4+ T cells from blood, cultured in vitro, obtained after SARS-CoV-2 vaccination. These receptors came from a human donor who had recovered from COVID-19. Each CDR3 is given without its conserved first and last residue.

j_gene: TRBJ2-3
v_gene: TRBV20-1
CDR3aa: SAPPALAGATDTQY

j_gene: TRBJ1-1
v_gene: TRBV28
CDR3aa: ASSPIGALVAF

j_gene: TRBJ1-5
v_gene: TRBV6-5
CDR3aa: ASSYNQGLNSNQPQH

j_gene: TRBJ1-1
v_gene: TRBV7-9
CDR3aa: ASSLPGLRNTEAF

j_gene: TRBJ2-5
v_gene: TRBV7-6
CDR3aa: ASSAPGQGQETQY

j_gene: TRBJ1-5
v_gene: TRBV24-1
CDR3aa: ATSDALKGGNQPQH

j_gene: TRBJ2-6
v_gene: TRBV5-5
CDR3aa: ASSHGPGQESGANVLT

j_gene: TRBJ1-5
v_gene: TRBV19
CDR3aa: ASSMRTGGQQPQH

j_gene: TRBJ2-7
v_gene: TRBV4-3
CDR3aa: ASSQEWGTDLRWEQY

j_gene: TRBJ1-2
v_gene: TRBV20-1
CDR3aa: SARDGTGVVYGYT

j_gene: TRBJ2-4
v_gene: TRBV20-1
CDR3aa: SAPDGQPRAKNIQY

j_gene: TRBJ1-1
v_gene: TRBV29-1
CDR3aa: SVEKGAEAF

j_gene: TRBJ2-3
v_gene: TRBV4-1
CDR3aa: ASSQVGAGGADTQY

j_gene: TRBJ2-7
v_gene: TRBV28
CDR3aa: ASSSQGQGYEQY

j_gene: TRBJ1-2
v_gene: TRBV20-1
CDR3aa: SARPPLGPVGYT

j_gene: TRBJ1-2
v_gene: TRBV29-1
CDR3aa: AFDGETYGYT

j_gene: TRBJ1-2
v_gene: TRBV4-1
CDR3aa: ASSLTGGSYGYT

j_gene: TRBJ2-2
v_gene: TRBV15
CDR3aa: ATSTLNTGELF

j_gene: TRBJ1-2
v_gene: TRBV28
CDR3aa: ASFNLQGANYGYT

j_gene: TRBJ2-7
v_gene: TRBV12-3/TRBV12-4
CDR3aa: ASSLEQGVNEQY

j_gene: TRBJ2-1
v_gene: TRBV5-4
CDR3aa: ASSRDSWGSDNEQL

j_gene: TRBJ2-7
v_gene: TRBV6-2/TRBV6-3
CDR3aa: ASSYMRDRNEQY

j_gene: TRBJ2-7
v_gene: TRBV6-5
CDR3aa: ASSFWTSGGPSSYEQY

j_gene: TRBJ2-7
v_gene: TRBV25-1
CDR3aa: ASSFGSSSYEQY

j_gene: TRBJ1-2
v_gene: TRBV19
CDR3aa: ASSFTGPYGYT

j_gene: TRBJ1-1
v_gene: TRBV27
CDR3aa: ASSLPLLEAF

j_gene: TRBJ1-1
v_gene: TRBV7-2
CDR3aa: ASSLQENTEAF

j_gene: TRBJ1-2
v_gene: TRBV2
CDR3aa: ASRNRGANYGYT

j_gene: TRBJ1-6
v_gene: TRBV7-8
CDR3aa: ASSPAGERDSPLH

j_gene: TRBJ1-1
v_gene: TRBV28
CDR3aa: ASSKDMNTEAF

j_gene: TRBJ1-2
v_gene: TRBV5-4
CDR3aa: ASSLDRRGNYGYT

j_gene: TRBJ2-2
v_gene: TRBV20-1
CDR3aa: STDGQGGTGELF

j_gene: TRBJ1-1
v_gene: TRBV7-9
CDR3aa: ASSFNFGKAEAF

j_gene: TRBJ2-7
v_gene: TRBV5-5
CDR3aa: ASSFRFGLADYGEQY

j_gene: TRBJ1-2
v_gene: TRBV6-1
CDR3aa: ASSPGAFGGYT

j_gene: TRBJ2-1
v_gene: TRBV6-1
CDR3aa: ASRRSTAGGPFEQF

j_gene: TRBJ2-7
v_gene: TRBV28
CDR3aa: ASSPLSVHRREQY

j_gene: TRBJ2-5
v_gene: TRBV27
CDR3aa: ASSFRGETQY

j_gene: TRBJ2-7
v_gene: TRBV20-1
CDR3aa: SARGDRTYEQY

j_gene: TRBJ2-2
v_gene: TRBV14
CDR3aa: ASSQERIGELF

j_gene: TRBJ2-1
v_gene: TRBV7-2
CDR3aa: ASSLSTMGYNEQF

j_gene: TRBJ2-7
v_gene: TRBV14
CDR3aa: ASSQFLFEQY

j_gene: TRBJ1-1
v_gene: TRBV27
CDR3aa: ASSSRRMNTEAF

j_gene: TRBJ2-5
v_gene: TRBV2
CDR3aa: ASRAGGTGEGETQY

j_gene: TRBJ1-1
v_gene: TRBV7-9
CDR3aa: ASSLAENTEAF

j_gene: TRBJ1-1
v_gene: TRBV4-1
CDR3aa: ASSQDGGSSEAF

j_gene: TRBJ2-5
v_gene: TRBV19
CDR3aa: ASRPASRAGETQY

j_gene: TRBJ2-1
v_gene: TRBV6-1
CDR3aa: ASSDLRATLQF

j_gene: TRBJ1-1
v_gene: TRBV10-3
CDR3aa: AISLKTGGQTEAF

j_gene: TRBJ1-1
v_gene: TRBV6-5
CDR3aa: ASSYSNLRRMNTEAF

j_gene: TRBJ2-1
v_gene: TRBV6-5
CDR3aa: ASSYPPLSGGYYEQF

j_gene: TRBJ2-3
v_gene: TRBV4-2
CDR3aa: ASSQVSATTDTQY

j_gene: TRBJ1-1
v_gene: TRBV27
CDR3aa: ASSRRPALLNTEAF

j_gene: TRBJ2-4
v_gene: TRBV7-9
CDR3aa: ASSYKAGGPENIQY

j_gene: TRBJ1-1
v_gene: TRBV25-1
CDR3aa: ASTPGGSTEAF

j_gene: TRBJ1-1
v_gene: TRBV19
CDR3aa: ASSTWTGEAF

j_gene: TRBJ2-5
v_gene: TRBV7-2
CDR3aa: ATSIQTQETQY

j_gene: TRBJ1-5
v_gene: TRBV19
CDR3aa: ASSSSLSRGGNQPQH

j_gene: TRBJ1-5
v_gene: TRBV6-2/TRBV6-3
CDR3aa: ASSYRGRGQPQH

j_gene: TRBJ2-4
v_gene: TRBV20-1
CDR3aa: SARGLAGSLAKNIQY